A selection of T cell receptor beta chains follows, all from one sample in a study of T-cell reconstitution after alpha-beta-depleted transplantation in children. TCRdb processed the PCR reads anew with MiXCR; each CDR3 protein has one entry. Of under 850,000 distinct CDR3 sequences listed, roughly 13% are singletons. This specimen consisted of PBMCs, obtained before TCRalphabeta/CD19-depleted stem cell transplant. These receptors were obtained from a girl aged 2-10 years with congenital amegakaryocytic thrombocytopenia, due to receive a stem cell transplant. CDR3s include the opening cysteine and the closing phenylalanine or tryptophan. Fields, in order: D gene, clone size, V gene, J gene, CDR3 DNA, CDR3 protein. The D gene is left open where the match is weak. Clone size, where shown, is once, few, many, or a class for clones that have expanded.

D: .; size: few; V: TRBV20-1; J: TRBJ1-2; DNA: TGCAGTGTCATACCGGGACGGAGTAACTATGGCTACACCTTC; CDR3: CSVIPGRSNYGYTF
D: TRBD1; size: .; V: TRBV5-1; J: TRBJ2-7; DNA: TGCGCCAGCAGCAAGGGACAGGGGGCTTTGACCTACGAGCAGTACTTC; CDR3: CASSKGQGALTYEQYF
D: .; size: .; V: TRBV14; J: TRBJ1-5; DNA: TGTGCCAGCAGCCAAGAACAGGGCGGGGGTCAGCCCCAGCATTTT; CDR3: CASSQEQGGGQPQHF
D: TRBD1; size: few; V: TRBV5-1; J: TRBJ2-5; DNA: TGCGCCAGCAGCTTACACGCAGGGGGCGGTAAGGAGACCCAGTACTTC; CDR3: CASSLHAGGGKETQYF
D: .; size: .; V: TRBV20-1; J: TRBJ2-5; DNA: TGCAGTCCCAGAGGGGATCGAGAGACCCAGTACTTC; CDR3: CSPRGDRETQYF
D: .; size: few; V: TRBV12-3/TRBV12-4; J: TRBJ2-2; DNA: TGTGCCAGCAGCCCCGGACAGCGTAATAACACCGGGGAGCTGTTTTTT; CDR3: CASSPGQRNNTGELFF
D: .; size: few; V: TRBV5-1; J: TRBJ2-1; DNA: TGCGCCAGCAGCCCATCGGCGCGGACTGAGCAGTTCTTC; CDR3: CASSPSARTEQFF
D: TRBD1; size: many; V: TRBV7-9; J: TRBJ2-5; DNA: TGTGCCAGCAGCCCGCCACCCGGGACAGTGCTTCGGGAGACCCAGTACTTC; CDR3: CASSPPPGTVLRETQYF
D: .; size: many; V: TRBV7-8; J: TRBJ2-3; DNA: TGTGCCAGCAGCTTCAGCGGTATGGGAGATACGCAGTATTTT; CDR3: CASSFSGMGDTQYF
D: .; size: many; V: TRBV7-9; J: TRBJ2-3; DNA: TGTGCCAGCAGCCCGTCAATCGGGCGAACAGATACGCAGTATTTT; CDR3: CASSPSIGRTDTQYF
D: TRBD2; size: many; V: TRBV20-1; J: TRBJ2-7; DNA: TGCAGTGGGTCCTCGGGAGGATACGAGCAGTACTTC; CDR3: CSGSSGGYEQYF
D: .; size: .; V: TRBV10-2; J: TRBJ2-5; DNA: TGCGCCAGCACCCCGGGACCTCAAGAGACCCAGTACTTC; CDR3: CASTPGPQETQYF
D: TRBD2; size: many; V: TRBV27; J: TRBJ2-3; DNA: TGTGCCAGCAGCAAGCTCTCTGCTAGCGGGAGATGGGGTGATACGCAGTATTTT; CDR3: CASSKLSASGRWGDTQYF
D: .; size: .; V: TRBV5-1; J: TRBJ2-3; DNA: TGCGCCAGCAGTCTGAGGGTGGACGGGAGAGGCGATACGCAGTATTTT; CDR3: CASSLRVDGRGDTQYF
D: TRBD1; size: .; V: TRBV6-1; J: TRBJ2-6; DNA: TGTGCCAGCAGTCGACAGGGGGCTTTCGGTGGGGCCAACGTCCTGACTTTC; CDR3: CASSRQGAFGGANVLTF
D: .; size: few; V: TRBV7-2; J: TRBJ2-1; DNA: TGTGCCAGCAGCTATCCCTCTTCGGAGGAGCAGTTCTTC; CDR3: CASSYPSSEEQFF
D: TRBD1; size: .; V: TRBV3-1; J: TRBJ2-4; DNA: TGTGCCAGCATCCCCCGGGACAGGGAAAACATTCAGTACTTC; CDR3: CASIPRDRENIQYF
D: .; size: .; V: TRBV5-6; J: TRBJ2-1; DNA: TGTGCCAGCAGCTTGGTGAGACAGGTGGCGGGATACAATGAGCAGTTCTTC; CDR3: CASSLVRQVAGYNEQFF
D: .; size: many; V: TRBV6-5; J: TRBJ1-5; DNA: TGTGCCAGCAGTTTAAAGGGGGGCAATCAGCCCCAGCATTTT; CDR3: CASSLKGGNQPQHF
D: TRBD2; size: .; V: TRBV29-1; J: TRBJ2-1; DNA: TGCAGCGTTCTTCCGGGACTAGCGGACAATGAGCAGTTCTTC; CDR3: CSVLPGLADNEQFF
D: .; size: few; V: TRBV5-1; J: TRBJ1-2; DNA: TGCGCCAGCAGCCCCGGGACCGCACAGGGCTACACCTTC; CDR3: CASSPGTAQGYTF
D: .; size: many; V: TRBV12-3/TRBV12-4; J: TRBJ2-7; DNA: TGTGCCAGCAGTTTAGTGGCGGCCTACGAGCAGTACTTC; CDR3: CASSLVAAYEQYF
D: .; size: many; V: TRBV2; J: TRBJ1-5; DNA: TGTGCCAGCAGTGAAGCGCGCGACAGTCCCCAGCATTTT; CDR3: CASSEARDSPQHF
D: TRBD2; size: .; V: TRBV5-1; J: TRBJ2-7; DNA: TGCGCCAGCAGCTTTGGGACTAGCGAGTACGAGCAGTACTTC; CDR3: CASSFGTSEYEQYF
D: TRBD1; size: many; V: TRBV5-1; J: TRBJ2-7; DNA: TGCGCCAGCAGGGGGGACAGCTCTACGAGGCAGTACTTC; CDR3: CASRGDSSTRQYF
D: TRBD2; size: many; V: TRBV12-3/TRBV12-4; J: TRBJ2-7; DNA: TGTGCCAGCAGTTTGAGCGGGAGTAATAACGAGCAGTACTTC; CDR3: CASSLSGSNNEQYF